The 11 T cell receptor beta chains listed next were all sequenced from one sample in a study of shared clonotypes between healthy human individuals. TCRdb's copy holds only in-frame clones and misses some; the assay was immunoSEQ multiplex PCR. The data contain about 2 million clones, around 96% of them singletons. Naive-designated CD8 cells lacked CD45RO, were positively enriched for CCR7, and omitted terminally differentiated effector memory CD45RA+ cells. The sample taken for sequencing was naive CD8+ T cells sorted from blood. These receptors all stem from a man between 18 and 29 years old in good health.

The CDR3 region has the DNA TGTGCCAGCAGCTTCTCGGGCGGGGGGCCCTTGGCCGGGGAGCTGTTTTTT. This encodes CASSFSGGGPLAGELFF. This sequence joins TRBV11-2 and TRBJ2-2; 8 nucleotides line up with TRBD2. Germline V gene sequence: CDR1 SGHAT, CDR2 FQNNGV. The CDR3 extends over 17 amino acids. After removal of 3 bases from V and 6 bases from J, the junction contained 12 bases not matched to a gene.

The V gene is TRBV7-2, the J gene TRBJ2-7, with D possibly being TRBD2 (5 bases). Germline-derived CDR1 and CDR2 are SGHTA and FQGNSA. This CDR3 has 13 residues. The germline V and J ends were trimmed by 4 bases and 0 bases, with 7 bases remaining between them. This chain's CDR3 is CASSSRDSYEQYF. CDR3 sequence (DNA): TGTGCCAGCAGCTCGAGGGACTCCTACGAGCAGTACTTC.

Concerning this clone itself: This may be a read error, as it is one base from a much larger clone. This chain connects TRBV7-6 to TRBJ2-2; D is unresolved. V was clipped by 2 bases and J by 6 bases, with 1 base between them. The germline V gene has CDR1 SGHVS and CDR2 FNYEAQ. The CDR3 is 11 amino acids. CDR3 DNA: TGTGCCAGCAGCTTACCCGGGGAGCTGTTTTTT. Its translation: CASSLPGELFF. The variable domain in full, completed from reference TRBV7-6 and TRBJ2-2, reads GAGVSQSPRYKVTKRGQDVALRCDPISGHVSLYWYRQALGQGPEFLTYFNYEAQQDKSGLPNDRFSAERPEGSISTLTIQRTEQRDSAMYRCASSLPGELFFGEGSRLTVL.

V and J are TRBV5-1 and TRBJ1-5; TRBD1 agrees at 8 bases. Germline CDR1 reads SGHRS; CDR2 reads YFSETQ. The J segment lost 7 bases and the V segment lost 2 bases, leaving 11 bases of the junction unmatched. The CDR3 totals 16 residues. CDR3 nucleotides: TGCGCCAGCAGCTTTCGGGACAGGAAGAAAGGACAGCCCCAGCATTTT. Its translation: CASSFRDRKKGQPQHF.

The J gene is TRBJ1-2, the V gene TRBV30, with D perhaps matching TRBD1 (5 bases). Trimming stripped 4 bases from V and 7 bases from J, with 13 bases between. Germline assignment: CDR1 GTSNPN and CDR2 SVGIG (reference sequence). The CDR3 runs to 12 residues. The CDR3 nucleotides read TGTGCCTGGACCCAGGGCCTTTCTGGCTACACCTTC. Its translation is CAWTQGLSGYTF.

The rearrangement joins TRBV13 to TRBJ2-6, with no clear D. The CDR3 consists of 16 residues. Germline values: CDR1 PRHDT, CDR2 FYEKMQ (reference sequence). The V end was cut by 5 bases, the J end by 2 bases, with 13 bases between. CDR3 nucleotide sequence: TGTGCCAGCAGCAACTCAGTGGGGACTGGGGCCAACGTCCTGACTTTC. It specifies CASSNSVGTGANVLTF.

The chain carries TRBV29-1 and TRBJ2-7, with 9 positions matching TRBD1. After removal of 3 bases from V and 3 bases from J, the junction contained 3 bases not matched to a gene. The germline V gene has CDR1 SQVTM and CDR2 ANQGSEA. CDR3 size: 13 residues. CDR3 nucleotide sequence: TGCAGCGTTGAGACAGGGGGAAACTACGAGCAGTACTTC. It translates to CSVETGGNYEQYF.

The chain is built from TRBV5-6 and TRBJ2-1; possibly TRBD1 for D (6 bases). The V gene lost 4 bases and the J gene lost 2 bases, with 7 bases spanning the gap. Germline values: CDR1 SGHDT, CDR2 YYEEEE. CDR3 length: 13 residues. DNA for the CDR3: TGTGCCAGCAGCCAGGGGACCTACAATGAGCAGTTCTTC. This sequence encodes CASSQGTYNEQFF.

The chain couples TRBV28 to TRBJ1-3; perhaps TRBD1 as D (5 bases). The CDR3 has 15 residues. With 3 bases removed from V and 4 bases from J, the gap between germline ends came to 13 bases. Germline V gene data show CDR1 as MDHEN and CDR2 as SYDVKM. The CDR3 region has the DNA TGTGCCAGCAGTTTCACAGGTCGTAGGGGAAACACCATATATTTT. Translating gives CASSFTGRRGNTIYF.

The rearrangement links TRBV4-1 to TRBJ2-1, with D unclear. Germline values: CDR1 MGHRA, CDR2 YSYEKL. V was cut by 2 bases and J by 1 base, with 15 bases left in between. The CDR3 is made up of 17 amino acids. The CDR3 sequence is CASSQTRVRLSYNEQFF. DNA for the CDR3: TGCGCCAGCAGCCAAACTCGTGTGAGGCTATCCTACAATGAGCAGTTCTTC.

The CDR3 DNA sequence: TGTGCCAGCAGCTTTCGGTCCCTAGATGAGCAGTTCTTC. Amino acids: CASSFRSLDEQFF. The rearrangement joins TRBV9 to TRBJ2-1; no definite D call. CDR1 is SGDLS and CDR2 is YYNGEE in the germline V gene. Trimming removed 4 bases at V and 8 bases at J, with 13 bases between. The CDR3 is 13 residues long.